The 3 T cell receptor beta chains below all came from one sample that was sequenced in a study of cytomegalovirus exposure and HLA in healthy donors. In the PCR, 60 Vbeta and 13 Jbeta primers were used. The table came from immunoSEQ multiplex PCR; TCRdb's copy has only in-frame clones and leaves some out. This sample carries 210,000 or so clones, approximately 82% of them seen once, and the ten largest clones take about 0.58%. The sequenced sample was PBMCs. These TCRs come from a middle-aged woman in good health and CMV-seronegative.

The chain has TRBV6-7 and TRBJ2-7; TRBD2 might be the D (5 bases). TRBV6-7 falls under the ORF class, with uncertain function. This CDR3 is 15 amino acids long. The V and J ends lost 7 bases and 3 bases respectively, with 19 bases between them. CDR3 bases: TGTGCCAGCACGTCGGGGTGCCCTAATAACTACGAGCAGTACTTC. Encoded protein: CASTSGCPNNYEQYF.

The rearrangement uses TRBV6-1 and TRBJ1-6, with D unclear. V was cut by 1 base and J by 7 bases, with 14 bases left in between. The CDR3 covers 16 residues. CDR1 and CDR2 (germline): MNHNS, SASEGT. The CDR3 loop reads CASSEVAVWSNSPLHF. The CDR3 region has the DNA TGTGCCAGCAGTGAAGTAGCGGTCTGGTCGAATTCACCCCTCCACTTT.

V usage is TRBV5-4 and J usage is TRBJ2-1; D remains ambiguous. The germline V and J ends were trimmed by 2 bases and 0 bases, with 9 bases remaining between them. This CDR3 is built from 15 residues. The V gene's germline CDR1 is SGHNT and CDR2 YYREEE (reference sequence). The CDR3 loop is CASSFDTSSYNEQFF. In DNA form, the CDR3 reads TGTGCCAGCAGCTTCGACACCAGCTCCTACAATGAGCAGTTCTTC.